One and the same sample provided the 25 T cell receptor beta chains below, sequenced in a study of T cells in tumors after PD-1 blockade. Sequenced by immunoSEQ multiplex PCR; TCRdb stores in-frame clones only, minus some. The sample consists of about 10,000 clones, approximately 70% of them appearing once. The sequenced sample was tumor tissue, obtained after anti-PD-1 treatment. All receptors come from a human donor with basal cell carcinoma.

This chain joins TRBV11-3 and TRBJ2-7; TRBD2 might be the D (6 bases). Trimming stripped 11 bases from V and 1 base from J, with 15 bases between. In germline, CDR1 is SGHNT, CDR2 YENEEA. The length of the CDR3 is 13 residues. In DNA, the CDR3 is TGTGCCGGCGACCGGGAGATATCCTACGAGCAGTACTTC. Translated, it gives CAGDREISYEQYF.

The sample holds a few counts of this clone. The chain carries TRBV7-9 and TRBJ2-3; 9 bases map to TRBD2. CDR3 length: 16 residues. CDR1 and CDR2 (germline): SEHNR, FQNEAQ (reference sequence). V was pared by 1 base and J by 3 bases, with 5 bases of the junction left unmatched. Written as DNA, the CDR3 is TGTGCCAGCAGCTTAGTAGCGGGGGCGGTTACAGATACGCAGTATTTT. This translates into CASSLVAGAVTDTQYF.

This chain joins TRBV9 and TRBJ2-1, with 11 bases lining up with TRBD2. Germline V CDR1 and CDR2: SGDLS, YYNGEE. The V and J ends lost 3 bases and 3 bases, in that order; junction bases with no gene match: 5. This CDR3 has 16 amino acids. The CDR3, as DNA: TGTGCCAGCAGCGCATTAGGGACTAGCGGCTACAATGAGCAGTTCTTC. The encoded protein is CASSALGTSGYNEQFF.

The CDR3 loop is CASSRDFTDTQYF. Written as DNA, the CDR3 is TGTGCCAGCAGTAGGGACTTCACAGATACGCAGTATTTT. The chain uses TRBV6-5 and TRBJ2-3; TRBD2 is a possible D gene (6 bases). Trimming took off 5 bases at V and 2 bases at J, with 8 bases between the two ends. Germline CDR1 is MNHEY and CDR2 is SVGAGI. This CDR3 has 13 residues.

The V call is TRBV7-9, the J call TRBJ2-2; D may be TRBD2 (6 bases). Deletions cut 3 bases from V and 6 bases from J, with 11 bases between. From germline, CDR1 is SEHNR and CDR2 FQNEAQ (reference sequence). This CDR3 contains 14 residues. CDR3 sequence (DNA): TGTGCCAGCAGCTTGCGCAGGGAGGCCGGGGAGCTGTTTTTT. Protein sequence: CASSLRREAGELFF.

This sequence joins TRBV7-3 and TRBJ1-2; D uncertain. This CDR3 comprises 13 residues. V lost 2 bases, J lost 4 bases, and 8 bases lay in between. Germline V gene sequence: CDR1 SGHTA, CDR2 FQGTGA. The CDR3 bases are TGTGCCAGCAGCTTAGGACCCCGCTATGGCTACACCTTC. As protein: CASSLGPRYGYTF.

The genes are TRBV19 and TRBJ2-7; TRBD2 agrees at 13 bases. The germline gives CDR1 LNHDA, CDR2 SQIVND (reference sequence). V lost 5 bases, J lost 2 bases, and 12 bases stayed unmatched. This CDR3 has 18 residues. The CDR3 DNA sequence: TGTGCCAGTAGTTTCTCCCGGACTAGCGGGAGCGAAACCTACGAGCAGTACTTC. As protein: CASSFSRTSGSETYEQYF.

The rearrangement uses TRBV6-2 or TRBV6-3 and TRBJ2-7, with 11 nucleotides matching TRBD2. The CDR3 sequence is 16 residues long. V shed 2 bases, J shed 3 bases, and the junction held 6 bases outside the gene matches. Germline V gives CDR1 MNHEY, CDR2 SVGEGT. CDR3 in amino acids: CASSYPTSGARYEQYF. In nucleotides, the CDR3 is TGTGCCAGCAGTTACCCGACTAGCGGGGCGCGCTACGAGCAGTACTTC.

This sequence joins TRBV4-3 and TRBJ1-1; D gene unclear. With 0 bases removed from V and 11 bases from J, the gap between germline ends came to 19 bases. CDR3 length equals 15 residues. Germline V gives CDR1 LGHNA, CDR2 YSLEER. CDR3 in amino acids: CASSQESGRANQAFF. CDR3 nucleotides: TGCGCCAGCAGCCAAGAGTCCGGGAGGGCAAATCAGGCTTTCTTT.

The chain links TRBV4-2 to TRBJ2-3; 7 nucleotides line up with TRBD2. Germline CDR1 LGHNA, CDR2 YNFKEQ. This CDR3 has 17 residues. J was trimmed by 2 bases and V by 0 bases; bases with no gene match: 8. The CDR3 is CASSQDLAGEVTDTQYF. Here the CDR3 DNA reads TGTGCCAGCAGCCAAGATTTGGCGGGAGAGGTCACAGATACGCAGTATTTT.

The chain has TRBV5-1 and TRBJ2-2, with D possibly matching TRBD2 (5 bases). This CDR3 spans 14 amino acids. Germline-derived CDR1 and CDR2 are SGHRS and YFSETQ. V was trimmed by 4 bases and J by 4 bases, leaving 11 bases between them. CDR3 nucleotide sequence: TGCGCCAGCAGCCTCGGGGTGGCCACCGGGGAGCTGTTTTTT. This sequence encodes CASSLGVATGELFF.

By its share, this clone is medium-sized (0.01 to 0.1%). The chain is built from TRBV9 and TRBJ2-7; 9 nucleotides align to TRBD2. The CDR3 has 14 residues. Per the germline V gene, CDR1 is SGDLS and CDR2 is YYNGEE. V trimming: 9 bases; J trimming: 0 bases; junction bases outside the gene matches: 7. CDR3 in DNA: TGTGCCACCCCGACTAGCGGCCTCTCCTACGAGCAGTACTTC. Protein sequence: CATPTSGLSYEQYF.

The CDR3 spells CASSLTGVAYTEAFF. The CDR3 nucleotides read TGCGCCAGCAGCTTGACAGGGGTTGCGTACACTGAAGCTTTCTTT. This rearrangement joins TRBV5-1 to TRBJ1-1; 7 nucleotides line up with TRBD1. V shed 1 base and J 3 bases; nucleotides not matched to a gene: 6. The V gene's germline CDR1 is SGHRS and CDR2 YFSETQ. The CDR3 consists of 15 residues.

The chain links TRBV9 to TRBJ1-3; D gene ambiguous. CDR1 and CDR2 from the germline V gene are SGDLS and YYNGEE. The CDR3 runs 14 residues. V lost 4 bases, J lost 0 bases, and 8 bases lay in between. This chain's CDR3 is CASSPGTSGNTIYF. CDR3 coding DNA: TGTGCCAGCAGCCCGGGCACCTCTGGAAACACCATATATTTT.

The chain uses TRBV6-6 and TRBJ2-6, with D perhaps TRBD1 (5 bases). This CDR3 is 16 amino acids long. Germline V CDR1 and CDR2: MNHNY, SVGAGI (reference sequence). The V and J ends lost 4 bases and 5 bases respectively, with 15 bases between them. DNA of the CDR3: TGTGCCAGCAGTTCCCAGGGCGAACACTGGGCCAACGTCCTGACTTTC. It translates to CASSSQGEHWANVLTF.

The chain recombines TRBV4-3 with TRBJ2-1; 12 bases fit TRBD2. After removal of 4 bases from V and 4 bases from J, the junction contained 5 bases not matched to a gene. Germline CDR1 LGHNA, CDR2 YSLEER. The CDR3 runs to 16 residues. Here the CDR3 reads CASSRDLAGGYNEQFF. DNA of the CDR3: TGCGCCAGCAGCCGCGATCTAGCGGGAGGGTACAATGAGCAGTTCTTC.

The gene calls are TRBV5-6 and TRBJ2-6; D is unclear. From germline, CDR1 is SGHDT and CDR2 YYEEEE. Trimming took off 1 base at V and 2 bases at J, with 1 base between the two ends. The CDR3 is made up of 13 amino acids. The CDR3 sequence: CASSLTGANVLTF. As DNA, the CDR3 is TGTGCCAGCAGCTTGACTGGGGCCAACGTCCTGACTTTC.

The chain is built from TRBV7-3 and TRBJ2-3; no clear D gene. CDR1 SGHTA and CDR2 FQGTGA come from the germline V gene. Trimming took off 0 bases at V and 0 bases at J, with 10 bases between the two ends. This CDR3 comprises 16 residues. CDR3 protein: CASSLTRSTSTDTQYF. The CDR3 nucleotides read TGTGCCAGCAGCTTAACGCGGAGTACTAGCACAGATACGCAGTATTTT.

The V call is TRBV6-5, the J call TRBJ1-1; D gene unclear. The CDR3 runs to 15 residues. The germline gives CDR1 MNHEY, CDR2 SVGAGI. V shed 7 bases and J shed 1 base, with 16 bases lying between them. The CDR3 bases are TGTGCCAGCATAAACGGTGAGAGGAGGAACACTGAAGCTTTCTTT. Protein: CASINGERRNTEAFF.

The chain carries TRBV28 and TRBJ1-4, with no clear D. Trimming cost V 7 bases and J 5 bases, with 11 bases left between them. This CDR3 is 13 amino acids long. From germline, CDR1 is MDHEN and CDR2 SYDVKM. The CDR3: CASKVRRNEKLFF. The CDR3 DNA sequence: TGTGCCAGCAAGGTACGGCGAAATGAAAAACTGTTTTTT.

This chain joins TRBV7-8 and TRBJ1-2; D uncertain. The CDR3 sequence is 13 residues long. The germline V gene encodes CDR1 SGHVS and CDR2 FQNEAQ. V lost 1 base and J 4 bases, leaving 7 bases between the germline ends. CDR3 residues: CASSLDLGYGYTF. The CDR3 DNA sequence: TGTGCCAGCAGCTTAGACCTCGGCTATGGCTACACCTTC.

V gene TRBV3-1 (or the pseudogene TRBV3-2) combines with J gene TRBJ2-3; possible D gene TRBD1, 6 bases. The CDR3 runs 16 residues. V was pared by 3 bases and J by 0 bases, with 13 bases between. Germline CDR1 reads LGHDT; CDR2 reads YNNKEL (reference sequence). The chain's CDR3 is CASSHLRGLSTDTQYF. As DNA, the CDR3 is TGTGCCAGCAGCCACCTCAGGGGCCTTAGCACAGATACGCAGTATTTT.

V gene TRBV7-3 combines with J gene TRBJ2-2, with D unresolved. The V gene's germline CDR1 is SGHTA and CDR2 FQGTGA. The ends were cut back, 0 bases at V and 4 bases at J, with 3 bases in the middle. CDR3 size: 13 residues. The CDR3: CASSLTGTGELFF. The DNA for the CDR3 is TGTGCCAGCAGCTTAACGGGCACCGGGGAGCTGTTTTTT.

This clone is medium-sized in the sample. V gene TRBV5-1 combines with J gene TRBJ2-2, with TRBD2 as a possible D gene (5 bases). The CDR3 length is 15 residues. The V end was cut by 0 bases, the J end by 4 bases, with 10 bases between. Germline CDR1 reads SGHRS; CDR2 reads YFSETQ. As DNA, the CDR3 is TGCGCCAGCAGCTTGGCGGCCGAGGGCACCGGGGAGCTGTTTTTT. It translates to CASSLAAEGTGELFF. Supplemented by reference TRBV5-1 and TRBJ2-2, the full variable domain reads KAGVTQTPRYLIKTRGQQVTLSCSPISGHRSVSWYQQTPGQGLQFLFEYFSETQRNKGNFPGRFSGRQFSNSRSEMNVSTLELGDSALYLCASSLAAEGTGELFFGEGSRLTVL.

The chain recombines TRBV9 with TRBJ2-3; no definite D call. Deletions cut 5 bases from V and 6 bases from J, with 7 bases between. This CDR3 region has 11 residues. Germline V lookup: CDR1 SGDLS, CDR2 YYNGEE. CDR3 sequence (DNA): TGTGCCAGCAGTACGGCGGATACGCAGTATTTT. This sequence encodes CASSTADTQYF.